This TCR beta chain derives from a study of T cell repertoires in cytomegalovirus infection. The wider study: CMV epitopes that were recently identified and HLA-C-restricted were used alongside well-studied HLA-B-restricted ones. Both CMV infection and a matching HLA type were indicated by public TCR beta signatures.

Study-level points and caveats: There were carriers of CMV plus the relevant HLA, and cumulative public TCR beta family frequency identified them. The ex vivo response was dominated by HLA-C-restricted CMV-specific TCR beta clonotypes.

Using its own MiXCR run on the reads, TCRdb lists one record per CDR3 protein. The sample carries about 920,000 distinct CDR3 sequences, around 32% recorded once. J gave up 1 base and V 9 bases, and 10 bases lay outside the gene matches. The length of the CDR3 is 15 residues. The germline V gene has CDR1 MNHEY and CDR2 SVGAGI. Of note for this clonotype: Antigen: not known.

Sequencing was performed on cultured CD8+ T cells from PBMCs, taken from culture after CMV antigen stimulation. This chain connects TRBV6-5 to TRBJ2-5; TRBD1 matches 8 bases. The source is a human donor in good health (CMV status not recorded). Some clones in this sample may be carry-over from other donors' samples. For the CDR3, the DNA is TGTGCCAGTCATCAATTGGACAGGGCCCAAGAGACCCAGTACTTC. Protein product: CASHQLDRAQETQYF.